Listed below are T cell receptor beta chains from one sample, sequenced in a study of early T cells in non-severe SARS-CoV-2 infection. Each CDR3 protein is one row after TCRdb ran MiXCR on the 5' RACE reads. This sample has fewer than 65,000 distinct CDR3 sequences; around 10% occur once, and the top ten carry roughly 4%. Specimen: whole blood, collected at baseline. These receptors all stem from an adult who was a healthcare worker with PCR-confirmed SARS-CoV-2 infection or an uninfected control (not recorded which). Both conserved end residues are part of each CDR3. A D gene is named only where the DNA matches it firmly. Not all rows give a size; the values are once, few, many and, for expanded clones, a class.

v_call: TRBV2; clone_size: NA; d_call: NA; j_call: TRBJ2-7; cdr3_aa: CASIWDEGGEQYF; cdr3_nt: TGTGCCAGCATTTGGGACGAGGGGGGCGAGCAGTACTTC
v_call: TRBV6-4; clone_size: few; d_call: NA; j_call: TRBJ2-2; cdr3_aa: CASSDWNTGELFF; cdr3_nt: TGTGCCAGCAGTGACTGGAACACCGGGGAGCTGTTTTTT
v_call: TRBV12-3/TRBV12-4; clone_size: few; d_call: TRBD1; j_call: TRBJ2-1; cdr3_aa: CASTEAGTGGWNEQFF; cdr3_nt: TGTGCCAGCACCGAAGCCGGGACAGGGGGCTGGAATGAGCAGTTCTTC
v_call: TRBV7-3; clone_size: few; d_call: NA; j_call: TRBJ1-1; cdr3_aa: CASSPSAGLEAFF; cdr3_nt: TGTGCCAGCAGCCCCTCGGCAGGTTTGGAAGCTTTCTTT
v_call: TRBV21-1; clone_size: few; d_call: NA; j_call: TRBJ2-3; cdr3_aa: CASLNRWQTGRTDTQYF; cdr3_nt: TGTGCCAGTCTTAATCGATGGCAGACAGGTCGCACAGATACGCAGTATTTT
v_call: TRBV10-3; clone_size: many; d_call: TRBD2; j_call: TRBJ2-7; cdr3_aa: CAINEGAGGPYEQYF; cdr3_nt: TGTGCCATCAATGAGGGAGCGGGAGGGCCCTACGAGCAGTACTTC
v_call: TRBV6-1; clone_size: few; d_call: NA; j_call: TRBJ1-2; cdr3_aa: CASSDPAWGANYGYTF; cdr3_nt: TGTGCCAGCAGTGACCCAGCATGGGGAGCTAACTATGGCTACACCTTC
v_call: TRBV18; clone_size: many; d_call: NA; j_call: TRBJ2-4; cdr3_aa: CASSPPEGTQNIQYF; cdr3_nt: TGTGCCAGCTCACCACCGGAGGGTACCCAAAACATTCAGTACTTC
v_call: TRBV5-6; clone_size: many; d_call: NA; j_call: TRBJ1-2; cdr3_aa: CASSLDRRLEDYGYTF; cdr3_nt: TGTGCCAGCAGCTTGGACAGGCGGCTAGAGGACTATGGCTACACCTTC
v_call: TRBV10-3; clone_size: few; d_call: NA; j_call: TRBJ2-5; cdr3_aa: CAISQGQETQYF; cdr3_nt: TGTGCCATCAGTCAGGGGCAAGAGACCCAGTACTTC
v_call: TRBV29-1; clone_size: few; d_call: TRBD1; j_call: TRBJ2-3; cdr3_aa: CSVEQGSTNTDTQYF; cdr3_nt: TGCAGCGTAGAACAGGGGTCGACGAACACAGATACGCAGTATTTT
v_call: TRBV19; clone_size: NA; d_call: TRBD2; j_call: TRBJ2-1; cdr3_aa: CASSMVVWTSGITYNEQFF; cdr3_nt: TGTGCCAGTAGTATGGTAGTTTGGACTAGCGGAATCACCTACAATGAGCAGTTCTTC
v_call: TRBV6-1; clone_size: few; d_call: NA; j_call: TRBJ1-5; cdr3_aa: CASHTGGGRINQPQHF; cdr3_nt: TGTGCCAGCCATACCGGAGGGGGGAGGATCAATCAGCCCCAGCATTTT
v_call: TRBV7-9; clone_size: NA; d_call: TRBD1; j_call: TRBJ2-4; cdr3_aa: CASSLEQGARKF; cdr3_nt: TGTGCCAGCAGCTTAGAGCAGGGGGCACGTAAATTC
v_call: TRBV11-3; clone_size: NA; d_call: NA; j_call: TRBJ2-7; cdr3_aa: CASSPRYSSYEQYF; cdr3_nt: TGTGCCAGCAGCCCGCGGTACAGCTCCTACGAGCAGTACTTC
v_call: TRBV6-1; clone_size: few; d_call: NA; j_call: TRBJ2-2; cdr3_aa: CASSGSPNTGELFF; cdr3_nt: TGTGCCAGCAGTGGGTCGCCTAACACCGGGGAGCTGTTTTTT
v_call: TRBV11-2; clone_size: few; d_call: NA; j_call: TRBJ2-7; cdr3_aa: CASSLGPRYEQYF; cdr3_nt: TGTGCCAGCAGCTTAGGCCCTAGGTACGAGCAGTACTTC
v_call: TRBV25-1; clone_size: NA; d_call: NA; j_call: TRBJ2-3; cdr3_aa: CASSEALGDTQYF; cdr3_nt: TGTGCCAGCAGTGAAGCCCTAGGAGATACGCAGTATTTT
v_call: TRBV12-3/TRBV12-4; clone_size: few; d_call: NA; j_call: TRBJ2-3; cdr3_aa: CASRRDTGSTDTQYF; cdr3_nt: TGTGCCAGCAGGCGGGACACGGGAAGCACAGATACGCAGTATTTT
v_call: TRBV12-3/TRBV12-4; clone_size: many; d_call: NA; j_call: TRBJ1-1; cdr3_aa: CASSPSGAEAFF; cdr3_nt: TGTGCCAGCAGTCCTTCAGGGGCGGAAGCTTTCTTT
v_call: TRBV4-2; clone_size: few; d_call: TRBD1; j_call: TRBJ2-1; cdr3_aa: CASSQDLTGGSGEQFF; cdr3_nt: TGTGCCAGCAGCCAAGACCTGACAGGGGGTTCAGGCGAGCAGTTCTTC
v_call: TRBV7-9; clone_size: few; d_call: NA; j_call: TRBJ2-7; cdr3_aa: CASSLALYEQYF; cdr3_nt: TGTGCCAGCAGCTTAGCCCTCTACGAGCAGTACTTC
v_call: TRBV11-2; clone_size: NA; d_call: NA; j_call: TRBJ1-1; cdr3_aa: CASSSQQGSAEAFF; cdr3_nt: TGTGCCAGCAGCTCCCAACAGGGTAGCGCTGAAGCTTTCTTT
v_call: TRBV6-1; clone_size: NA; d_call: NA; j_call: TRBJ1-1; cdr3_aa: CASTVNPLLGNTEAFF; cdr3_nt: TGTGCCAGCACCGTTAACCCCCTCTTGGGGAACACTGAAGCTTTCTTT
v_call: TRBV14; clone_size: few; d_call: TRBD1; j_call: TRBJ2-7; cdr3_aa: CASSQWNRDRVSHEQYF; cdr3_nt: TGTGCCAGCAGCCAATGGAACCGGGACAGGGTTTCACACGAGCAGTACTTC
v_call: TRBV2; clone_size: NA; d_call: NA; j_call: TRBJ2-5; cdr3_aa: CASSAGLVKETQYF; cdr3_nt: TGTGCCAGCTCGGCGGGTTTAGTAAAAGAGACCCAGTACTTC
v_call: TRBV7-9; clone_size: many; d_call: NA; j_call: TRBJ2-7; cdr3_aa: CASSFRPYEQYF; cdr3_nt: TGTGCCAGCAGCTTTCGGCCCTACGAGCAGTACTTC
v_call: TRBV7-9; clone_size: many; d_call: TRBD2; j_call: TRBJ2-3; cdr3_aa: CASSWDYRRTDTQYF; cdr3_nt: TGTGCCAGCAGCTGGGACTACCGCCGCACAGATACGCAGTATTTT
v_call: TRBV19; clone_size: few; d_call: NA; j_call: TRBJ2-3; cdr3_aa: CASSIRAGRADTQYF; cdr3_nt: TGTGCCAGTAGTATCAGGGCAGGAAGGGCAGATACGCAGTATTTT
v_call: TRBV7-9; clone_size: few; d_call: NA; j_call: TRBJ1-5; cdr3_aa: CASTGGPGAQPQHF; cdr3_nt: TGTGCCAGCACCGGGGGACCAGGGGCTCAGCCCCAGCATTTT
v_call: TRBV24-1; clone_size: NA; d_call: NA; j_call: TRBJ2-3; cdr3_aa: CATSKPGTDTQYF; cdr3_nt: TGTGCCACCAGTAAACCCGGCACAGATACGCAGTATTTT
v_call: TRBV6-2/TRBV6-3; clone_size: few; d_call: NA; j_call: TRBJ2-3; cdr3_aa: CASSYRIGGDTQYF; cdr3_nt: TGTGCCAGCAGTTACCGAATAGGGGGAGATACGCAGTATTTT
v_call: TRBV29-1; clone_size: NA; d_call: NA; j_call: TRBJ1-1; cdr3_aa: CSVSLWPGRKENTEAFF; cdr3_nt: TGCAGCGTTTCCTTGTGGCCAGGGAGGAAGGAGAACACTGAAGCTTTCTTT
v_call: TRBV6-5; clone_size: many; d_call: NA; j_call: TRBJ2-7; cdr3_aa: CASSPGRTYEQYF; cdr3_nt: TGTGCCAGCAGTCCCGGACGGACCTACGAGCAGTACTTC
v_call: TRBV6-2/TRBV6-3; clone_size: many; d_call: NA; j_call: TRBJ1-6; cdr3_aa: CASSRPGTESFNSPLHF; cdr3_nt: TGTGCCAGCAGTCGGCCCGGGACGGAGTCTTTTAATTCACCCCTCCACTTT
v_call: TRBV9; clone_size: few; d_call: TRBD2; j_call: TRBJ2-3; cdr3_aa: CASSGTSDTDTQYF; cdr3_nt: TGTGCCAGCAGCGGTACTAGCGACACAGATACGCAGTATTTT
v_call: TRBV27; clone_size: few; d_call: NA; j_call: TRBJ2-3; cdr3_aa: CASRPLTSLTDTQYF; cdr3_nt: TGTGCCAGCAGACCGCTGACTAGTCTTACAGATACGCAGTATTTT
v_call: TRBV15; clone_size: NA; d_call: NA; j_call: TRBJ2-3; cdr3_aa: CATSRVGSDSTDTQYF; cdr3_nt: TGTGCCACCAGCAGAGTTGGGTCGGACAGCACAGATACGCAGTATTTT
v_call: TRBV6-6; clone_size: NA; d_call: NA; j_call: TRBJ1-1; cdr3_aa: CASSSDTTPGNTEAFF; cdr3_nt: TGTGCCAGCAGTTCTGACACCACACCAGGAAACACTGAAGCTTTCTTT
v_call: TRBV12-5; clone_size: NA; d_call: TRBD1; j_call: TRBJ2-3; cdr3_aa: CASGPSPGQGTDTQYF; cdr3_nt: TGTGCTAGTGGCCCTTCACCGGGACAGGGAACAGATACGCAGTATTTT
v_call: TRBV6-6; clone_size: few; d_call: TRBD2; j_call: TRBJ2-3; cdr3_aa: CASRSATAGVTDTQYF; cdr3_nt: TGTGCCAGCAGGTCTGCCACAGCGGGGGTAACAGATACGCAGTATTTT
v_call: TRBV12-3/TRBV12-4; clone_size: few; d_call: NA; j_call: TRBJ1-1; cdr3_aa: CASSSPWTLMNTEAFF; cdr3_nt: TGTGCCAGCAGTTCGCCTTGGACGCTGATGAACACTGAAGCTTTCTTT
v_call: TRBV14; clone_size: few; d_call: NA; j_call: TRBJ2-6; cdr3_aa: CASSPILANVLTF; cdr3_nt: TGTGCCAGCAGCCCCATACTCGCCAACGTCCTGACTTTC